A selection of T cell receptor beta chains follows, all from one sample in a study of CD8+CD57+ T cells in acquired aplastic anemia. One entry per CDR3 protein results from TCRdb running MiXCR on the reads. This table has hundreds of thousands of distinct CDR3 sequences, roughly 68% appearing once. The specimen sequenced was sorted CD4+, CD8+, or CD8+CD57+ T cells (not recorded which) from PBMCs. These receptors all come from a human donor in good health, serving as a control. CDR3s include the opening cysteine and the closing phenylalanine or tryptophan.

TRBV2,CASSQTTETQYF
TRBV7-9,CASSPQGANYGYTF
TRBV2,CASRGTGWSDTQYF
TRBV4-3,CASSQPSGGYNEQFF
TRBV18,CASSPSRGTNTEAFF
TRBV7-8,CASSQPTGGSPETQYF
TRBV25-1,CASSFSGVPGNTIYF
TRBV20-1,CSAPPSGSTGYTF
TRBV25-1,CASSEVRTDTQYF
TRBV5-1,CASSLAGGAGHF
TRBV7-9,CASSYGRKQLFF
TRBV19,CASSPRDKQFF
TRBV30,CAWGDRVIVTEAFF
TRBV7-3,CASSRGVYSTQPQHF
TRBV7-6,CASTAARGTGGRTF
TRBV20-1,CSASSVHGTGIEQFF
TRBV20-1,CSARVVAGGSNEQFF
TRBV4-1,CACSQGQGDNTEAFF
TRBV7-9,CASSSTRGTEPQYF
TRBV7-2,CASSRVAEGGQETQYF
TRBV7-3,CASSLSGGWNTGEYTF
TRBV9,CASSGRIENTGEQYF
TRBV10-3,CAISGGRNTEAFF
TRBV24-1,CATSVYRSWEVGELFF
TRBV7-2,CASTRGTLHF
TRBV5-1,CASSLGAGNTGYTF
TRBV20-1,CSARKLDRGEKLFF